The sequence of this T cell receptor beta chain was determined in a study of T cells in Graves' hyperthyroidism and ophthalmopathy. RNA transcripts were the template for amplifying TCR beta CDR3 regions. Primed by the HTBI set, a first-round RT-PCR was run on the TCR CDR3. TCRdb ran MiXCR on the multiplex PCR reads and lists one entry per CDR3 protein. Of fewer than 200,000 distinct CDR3 sequences detected, about 18% appear once; the ten largest clones hold 25% to 30%. The study defined stable Graves' hyperthyroidism as no ophthalmopathy progression within 18 months. Trimming took off 3 bases at V and 5 bases at J, with 10 bases between the two ends. Germline V CDR1 and CDR2: KGHSH, LQKENI. The CDR3 is 14 residues long.

The source of this sequence is a woman in her 50s with Graves' hyperthyroidism. The rearrangement links TRBV18 to TRBJ1-4; D may be TRBD1 (5 bases). Specimen: blood. CDR3 bases: TGTGCCAGCTCACCGGGACGGGCGAATGAAAAACTGTTTTTT. This gives the protein CASSPGRANEKLFF.